This TCR beta chain was identified in a study of blood T cell repertoires in COVID-19. On the study more broadly: There were acute and convalescent COVID-19 samples, and they came from the United States, Italy and Spain. In each case, the material was cDNA or gDNA derived from T cells, B-cell-depleted T cells, or PBMCs.

As originally analysed: Amplification of reference gene primers provided the estimated nucleated cell counts. The assay was immunoSEQ multiplex PCR, and TCRdb's table has in-frame clones only and misses some. V and J calls and clone size come straight from that table; D and trimming were deduced from the DNA. The top ten hold 1.5% to 2% of the sample, which has about 150,000 clones, roughly nine tenths seen once. Sequencing input: peripheral blood. The TCR originated in a human donor in a cohort sampled during active COVID-19.

CDR3 sequence: CASSLEAGNYGYTF. The CDR3 DNA is TGCGCCAGCAGCTTGGAAGCAGGGAACTATGGCTACACCTTC. The chain carries TRBV5-1 and TRBJ1-2; tentatively, D is TRBD1 (5 bases). CDR1 and CDR2 (germline): SGHRS, YFSETQ. Trimming shortened V by 0 bases and J by 2 bases, and 8 bases separated the two germline ends. This CDR3 spans 14 amino acids.